This T cell receptor (beta chain) appears in the sequencing data of a study of blood T cell repertoires in COVID-19. As for the study in general: Sample material is recorded as cDNA or gDNA derived from T cells, B-cell-depleted T cells, or PBMCs.

This clone was seen a single time. The assay was immunoSEQ multiplex PCR, and TCRdb's table has in-frame clones only and misses some. The sample lists some 250,000 clones, 70% to 90% occurring once. The sequenced sample was peripheral blood. This receptor was identified in a human donor in a cohort sampled during active COVID-19.

The CDR3 nucleotides read TGTGCCAGCTCACCGGAGGTTAGGGGGACCACTGAAGCTTTCTTT. Protein product: CASSPEVRGTTEAFF. This chain connects TRBV18 to TRBJ1-1, with D perhaps matching TRBD1 (6 bases). The germline CDR1 and CDR2 sequences are KGHSH and LQKENI. V was cut by 3 bases and J by 4 bases, with 15 bases left in between. The CDR3 contains 15 residues.